Reported below is one T cell receptor (beta chain). This clone was detected only once. What antigen it recognizes has not been identified. There are no base qualities to consult, and no much larger clone falls within one base. This record belongs to a study of preoperative IRX-2 immunotherapy in early breast cancer (dated by TCRdb to the late 2010s). The library was prepared using the immunoSEQ multiplex PCR assay. Not all clones reach the TCRdb copy of this immuneACCESS table, which keeps in-frame sequences only. Checked studies attribute under half of the gap to unresolved V genes and leave the rest unexplained. The sample table records about 98,000 clones; 75% to 90% of these occur just once. Roughly 1.9% of the sample is held by the ten biggest clonotypes. This sample's treatment or condition label indicates: preoperative locoregional IRX-2 cytokine immunotherapy. The samples were obtained from a phase Ib study that tested preoperative, locoregional IRX-2 cytokine immunotherapy meant to prime immune responses. Patients with early-stage breast cancer who were given IRX-2 before surgery served as donors.

Including cysteine and phenylalanine, the CDR3 has 15 amino acids. CDR3 DNA is the only sequence kept; it has 45 bases, read in frame from the first base. V is trimmed back by 3 bases and J by 2 bases, and the junction contains 3 bases that no gene match accounts for. According to the germline V gene (reference sequence), CDR1 reads LNHDA and CDR2 reads SQIVND. The sample was tumor tissue, taken after IRX-2 immunotherapy. The rearrangement joined TRBV19 to TRBJ2-1; the junction holds 8 bases that match TRBD2. The clonotype comes from a human donor with breast cancer. In nucleotide form, the sequence is TGTGCCAGTAGTATTGGACTAGCCCCCTACAATGAGCAGTTCTTC. It encodes CASSIGLAPYNEQFF. The full variable domain, with segments outside the CDR3 supplied by the reference TRBV19 and TRBJ2-1 proteins, appears as DGGITQSPKYLFRKEGQNVTLSCEQNLNHDAMYWYRQDPGQGLRLIYYSQIVNDFQKGDIAEGYSVSREKKESFPLTVTSAQKNPTAFYLCASSIGLAPYNEQFFGPGTRLTVL.